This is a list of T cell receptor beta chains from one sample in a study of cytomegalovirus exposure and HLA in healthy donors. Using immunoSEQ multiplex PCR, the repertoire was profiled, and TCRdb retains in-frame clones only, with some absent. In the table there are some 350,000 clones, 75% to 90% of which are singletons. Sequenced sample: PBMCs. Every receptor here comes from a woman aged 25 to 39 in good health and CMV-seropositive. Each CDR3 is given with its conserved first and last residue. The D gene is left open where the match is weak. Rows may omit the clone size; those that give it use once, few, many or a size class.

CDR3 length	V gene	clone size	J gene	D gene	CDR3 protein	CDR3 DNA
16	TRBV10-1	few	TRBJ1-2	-	CAPRGSGPRANYGYTF	TGCGCCCCAAGGGGATCGGGACCCAGGGCGAACTATGGCTACACCTTC
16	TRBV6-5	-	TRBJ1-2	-	CASSYANRPPNYGYTF	TGTGCCAGCAGTTACGCCAACAGGCCTCCTAACTATGGCTACACCTTC
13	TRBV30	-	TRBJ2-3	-	CAWSVNNPDTQYF	TGTGCCTGGAGTGTAAATAACCCAGATACGCAGTATTTT
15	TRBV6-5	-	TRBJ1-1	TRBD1	CASSYGQGADTEAFF	TGTGCCAGCAGTTACGGGCAGGGGGCGGACACTGAAGCTTTCTTT
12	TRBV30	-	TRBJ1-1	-	CAWNEGLNRAFF	TGTGCCTGGAATGAGGGATTAAACCGAGCTTTCTTT
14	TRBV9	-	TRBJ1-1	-	CASSVRGKDTEAFF	TGTGCCAGCAGCGTCAGGGGCAAGGACACTGAAGCTTTCTTT
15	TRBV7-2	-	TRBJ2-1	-	CASSFEGLTYNEQFF	TGTGCCAGCAGCTTTGAGGGGCTAACCTACAATGAGCAGTTCTTC
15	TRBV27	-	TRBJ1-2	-	CASSFRVGDNYGYTF	TGTGCCAGCAGTTTCCGTGTGGGCGATAACTATGGCTACACCTTC
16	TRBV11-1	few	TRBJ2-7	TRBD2	CASRKTGTSGSYEQYF	TGTGCCAGCAGGAAGACGGGGACTAGCGGGAGCTACGAGCAGTACTTC
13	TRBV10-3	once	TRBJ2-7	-	CAISDQVSYEQYF	TGTGCCATCAGTGATCAGGTGTCCTACGAGCAGTACTTC
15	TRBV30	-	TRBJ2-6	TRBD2	CAWTPGGAGANVLTF	TGTGCCTGGACCCCGGGGGGGGCTGGGGCCAACGTCCTGACTTTC